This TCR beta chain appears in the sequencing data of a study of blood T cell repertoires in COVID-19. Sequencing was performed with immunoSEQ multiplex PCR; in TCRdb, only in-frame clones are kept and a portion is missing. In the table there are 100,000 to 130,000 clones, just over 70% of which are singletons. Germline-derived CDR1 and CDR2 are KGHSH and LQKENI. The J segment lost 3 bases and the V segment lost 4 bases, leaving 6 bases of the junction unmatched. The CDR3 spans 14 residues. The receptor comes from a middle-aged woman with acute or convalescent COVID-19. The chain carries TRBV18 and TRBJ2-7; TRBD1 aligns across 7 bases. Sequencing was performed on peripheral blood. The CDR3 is CASSLGTVDYEQYF. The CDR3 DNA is TGTGCCAGCTCACTTGGGACAGTCGACTACGAGCAGTACTTC.